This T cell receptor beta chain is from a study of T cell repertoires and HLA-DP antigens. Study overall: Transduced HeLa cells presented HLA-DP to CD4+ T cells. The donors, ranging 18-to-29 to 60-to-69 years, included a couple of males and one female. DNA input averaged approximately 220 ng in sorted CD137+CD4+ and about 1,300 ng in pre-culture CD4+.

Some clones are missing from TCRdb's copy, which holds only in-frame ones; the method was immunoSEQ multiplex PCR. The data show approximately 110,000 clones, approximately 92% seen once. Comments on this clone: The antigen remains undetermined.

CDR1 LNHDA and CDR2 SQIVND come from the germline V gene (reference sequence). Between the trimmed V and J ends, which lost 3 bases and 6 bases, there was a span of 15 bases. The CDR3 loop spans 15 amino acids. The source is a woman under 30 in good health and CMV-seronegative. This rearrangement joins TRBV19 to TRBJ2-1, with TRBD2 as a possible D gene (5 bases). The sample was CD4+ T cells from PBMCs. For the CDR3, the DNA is TGTGCCAGTAGTATTGGCAGGCGGACTTCCAATGAGCAGTTCTTC. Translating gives CASSIGRRTSNEQFF.